This section outlines one T cell receptor beta chain sequence together with its context. Clones were read by immunoSEQ multiplex PCR, and TCRdb kept only the in-frame ones, dropping some. The data contain some 2,500,000 clones, 92% of them seen just once; the ten biggest clones take up 0.3% to 0.45%. The entry originates in a study of shared clonotypes between healthy human individuals. CDR3 length equals 18 residues. Trimming removed 3 bases at V and 0 bases at J, with 18 bases between. The germline V gene encodes CDR1 SGHRS and CDR2 YFSETQ. Memory CD4+ cells were the fraction left after CD45RA+ naive selection.

V gene TRBV5-1 combines with J gene TRBJ1-4; D remains unclear. The sequence was collected from a man between 18 and 35 years old in good health. Some clones in this sample may be carry-over from other donors' samples. Sample: naive CD4+ T cells from PBMCs. Specified subset: CD45RA+ positively selected. The CDR3 nucleotides read TGCGCCAGCAGCTCTGGACCGCTTCATCAGGCAACTAATGAAAAACTGTTTTTT. It encodes CASSSGPLHQATNEKLFF.